These T cell receptor beta chains were read from a single sample in a study of OX40 agonist ivuxolimab in advanced cancers. The data were produced by immunoSEQ multiplex PCR, yet TCRdb's version contains in-frame clones alone and is incomplete. This sample has about 99,000 clones, with 75% to 95% found just once. This specimen consisted of CD4+ or CD8+ T cells sorted from blood, obtained in a trial of the OX40 agonist ivuxolimab. All receptors derive from an adult with an advanced solid tumor such as melanoma, head and neck, liver or kidney cancer. Each CDR3 is given with its conserved first and last residue. The D gene is left open where the match is weak. Size tells how often a clone was seen (once, few, many) or the class of an expanded clone, and some rows leave it out.

J gene	clone size	D gene	V gene	CDR3 length	CDR3 DNA	CDR3 protein
TRBJ1-2	NA	TRBD1	TRBV5-6	14	TGTGCCAGCAGCTTTAGTCAGGGGGCTTACGGCTACACCTTC	CASSFSQGAYGYTF
TRBJ2-2	NA	NA	TRBV6-5	13	TGTGCCAGCAGTTCACAGGGTATCGGGGAGCTGTTTTTT	CASSSQGIGELFF
TRBJ2-2	NA	NA	TRBV18	13	TGTGCCAGCTCACCTCGGACCACCGGGGAGCTGTTTTTT	CASSPRTTGELFF
TRBJ1-2	NA	TRBD1	TRBV28	15	TGTGCCAGCACAGATCCGGGACAGGGAACCTATGGCTACACCTTC	CASTDPGQGTYGYTF
TRBJ2-3	NA	NA	TRBV6-6	16	TGTGCCAGCAGTCCTCTTGGGGGAGAGGTCACAGATACGCAGTATTTT	CASSPLGGEVTDTQYF
TRBJ2-1	NA	TRBD2	TRBV15	12	TGTGCCACCAGCAGAGATCTGGGGAGGGAGTTCTTC	CATSRDLGREFF
TRBJ2-7	NA	NA	TRBV9	14	TGTGCCAGCAGTACAGGGCCGAGCTCCTACGAGCAGTACTTC	CASSTGPSSYEQYF
TRBJ2-7	NA	NA	TRBV5-6	13	TGTGCCAGCAGCTTGGTTGGCGTGAACGAGCAGTACTTC	CASSLVGVNEQYF
TRBJ1-2	NA	NA	TRBV28	14	TGTGCCAGCTTTCGGGGGGCGGGCGGCTATGGCTACACCTTC	CASFRGAGGYGYTF
TRBJ1-1	NA	NA	TRBV6-5	10	TGTGCCAGCAGTGAGGAGACGTCTGACTTT	CASSEETSDF
TRBJ2-1	NA	NA	TRBV7-6	16	TGTGCCAGCAGCCCATACAAAACGGACGGGTACAATGAGCAGTTCTTC	CASSPYKTDGYNEQFF
TRBJ2-7	NA	NA	TRBV19	16	TGTGCCAGTAGTATAGCGCATCAGGGTACCCTCTACGAGCAGTACTTC	CASSIAHQGTLYEQYF
TRBJ2-7	once	TRBD1	TRBV11-1	12	TGTGCCAGCAGCCCGGACAGGGACGAGCAGTACTTC	CASSPDRDEQYF
TRBJ2-2	once	NA	TRBV18	12	TGTGCCAGCTCACGAAGCACCGGGGAGCTGTTTTTT	CASSRSTGELFF
TRBJ2-3	NA	NA	TRBV28	14	TGTGCCAGCAGTTTCCAGGCTAGCACAGATACGCAGTATTTT	CASSFQASTDTQYF
TRBJ1-1	NA	NA	TRBV5-5	14	TGTGCCAGCCTACGTGAGGCAGGGAACACTGAAGCTTTCTTT	CASLREAGNTEAFF
TRBJ1-2	NA	NA	TRBV7-8	16	TGTGCCAGCAGCTTAAGTACATCCGGGGGGAACTATGGCTACACCTTC	CASSLSTSGGNYGYTF
TRBJ1-4	NA	NA	TRBV28	14	TGTGCCAGCAGTTTTTCGGGGGGCGCCGAAAAACTGTTTTTT	CASSFSGGAEKLFF
TRBJ2-3	once	NA	TRBV18	13	TGTGCCAGCTCGGAAGGGGCGGAGGAAACGCAGTATTTT	CASSEGAEETQYF
TRBJ2-1	once	TRBD2	TRBV15	16	TGTGCCACCAGCAGAGGGACTAGCGGGAGTAGGCATGAGCAGTTCTTC	CATSRGTSGSRHEQFF
TRBJ2-3	NA	NA	TRBV18	14	TGTGCCACCCAGGGGGGGCTGAACACAGATACGCAGTATTTT	CATQGGLNTDTQYF
TRBJ1-4	NA	TRBD1	TRBV28	15	TGTGCCAGCAGTGTTTTGACAGGGGCTAATGAAAAACTGTTTTTT	CASSVLTGANEKLFF
TRBJ2-2	NA	TRBD2	TRBV9	15	TGTGCCAGCAGCGCCAGCGGGAGTAACACCGGGGAGCTGTTTTTT	CASSASGSNTGELFF
TRBJ2-1	NA	NA	TRBV18	14	TGTGCCAGCTCACCAGCTCTTCGGGGAAATGAGCAGTTCTTC	CASSPALRGNEQFF
TRBJ2-7	NA	NA	TRBV21-1	15	TGTGCCAGCAGCAAGGAGAGGACTAAACCTGGCGAGCAGTACTTC	CASSKERTKPGEQYF
TRBJ1-5	NA	NA	TRBV28	13	TGTGCCAGCAGTTCAGGGACCAGGGCGACCCAGCATTTT	CASSSGTRATQHF
TRBJ1-2	NA	TRBD1	TRBV14	13	TGTGCCAGCAGCCATCAGGGGGTTGGGGGCTACACCTTC	CASSHQGVGGYTF
TRBJ2-5	NA	NA	TRBV7-3	13	TGTGCCAGCAGCTTAAGTAGGGAAGAGACCCAGTACTTC	CASSLSREETQYF
TRBJ2-3	NA	NA	TRBV30	14	TGTGCCTGCGGTCCTGCTGGTGGTTTGGATACGCAGTATTTT	CACGPAGGLDTQYF
TRBJ2-2	NA	TRBD1	TRBV5-1	15	TGCGCCAGCAGCGTAACGACAGGGAGTTCCGGGGAGCTGTTTTTT	CASSVTTGSSGELFF